The clone carrying this T cell receptor beta chain was counted a few times. Its antigen is as yet unknown. These data originate in a study of cytomegalovirus exposure and HLA in healthy donors. The germline CDR1 and CDR2 sequences are MNHNS and SASEGT. V lost 4 bases to trimming and J lost 4 bases; unmatched junction nucleotides: 8. This CDR3 has 15 residues. Regarding donors, all were healthy bone marrow donors. Overall study results and limits: For presence/absence analyses, sequencing depth was assumed to be roughly uniform across donors. Sequencing likely generated an artifact that appeared as a cluster of highly shared sequence variants. Of the V segments, some could not be distinguished, including TRBV6-2 and TRBV6-3, and were excluded.

With 60 Vbeta and 13 Jbeta primers, the PCR was carried out. The assay was immunoSEQ multiplex PCR, and TCRdb's table has in-frame clones only and misses some. The profile shows roughly 190,000 clones, roughly an eighth of them singletons. The receptor was isolated from a man aged 45 to 65 in good health and CMV-seropositive. The genes are TRBV6-1 and TRBJ2-5, with 8 bases that match TRBD1. Sample: PBMCs. The CDR3 DNA follows: TGTGCCAGCAGTGTAGGGACAGGATCGGTAGAGACCCAGTACTTC. Protein sequence: CASSVGTGSVETQYF.